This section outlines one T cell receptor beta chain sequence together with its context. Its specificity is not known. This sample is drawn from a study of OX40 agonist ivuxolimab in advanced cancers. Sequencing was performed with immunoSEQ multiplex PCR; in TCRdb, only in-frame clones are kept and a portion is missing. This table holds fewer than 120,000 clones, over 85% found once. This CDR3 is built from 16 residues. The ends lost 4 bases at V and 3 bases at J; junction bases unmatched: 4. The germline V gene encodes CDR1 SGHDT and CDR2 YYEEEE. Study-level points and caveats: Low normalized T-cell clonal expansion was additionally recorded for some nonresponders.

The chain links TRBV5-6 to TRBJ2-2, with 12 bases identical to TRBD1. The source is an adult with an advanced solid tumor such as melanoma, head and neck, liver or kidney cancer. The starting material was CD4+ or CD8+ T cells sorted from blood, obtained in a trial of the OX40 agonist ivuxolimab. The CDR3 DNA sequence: TGTGCCAGCAGCCTGGGGACAGGGGGCCACACCGGGGAGCTGTTTTTT. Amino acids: CASSLGTGGHTGELFF.